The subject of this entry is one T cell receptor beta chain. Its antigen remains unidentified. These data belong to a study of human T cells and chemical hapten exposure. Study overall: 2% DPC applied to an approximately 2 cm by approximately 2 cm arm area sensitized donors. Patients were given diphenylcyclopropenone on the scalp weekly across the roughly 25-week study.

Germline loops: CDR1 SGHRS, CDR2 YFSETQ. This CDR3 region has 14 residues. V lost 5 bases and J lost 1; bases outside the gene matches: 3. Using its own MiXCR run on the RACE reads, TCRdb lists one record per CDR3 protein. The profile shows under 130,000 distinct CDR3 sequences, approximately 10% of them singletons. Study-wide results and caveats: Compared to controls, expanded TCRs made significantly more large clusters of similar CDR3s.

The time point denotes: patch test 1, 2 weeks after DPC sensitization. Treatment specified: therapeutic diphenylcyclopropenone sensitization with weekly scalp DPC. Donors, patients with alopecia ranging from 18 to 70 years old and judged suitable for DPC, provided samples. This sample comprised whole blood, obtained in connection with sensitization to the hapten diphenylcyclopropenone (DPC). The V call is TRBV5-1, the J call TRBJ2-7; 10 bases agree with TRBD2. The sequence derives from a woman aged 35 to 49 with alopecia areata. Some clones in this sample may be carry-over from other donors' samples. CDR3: CASRASGSSYEQYF. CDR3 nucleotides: TGCGCCAGCAGGGCTAGCGGGAGTTCCTACGAGCAGTACTTC.